What follows are 15 T cell receptor beta chains derived from one specimen sequenced in a study of cytomegalovirus exposure and HLA in healthy donors. With 60 Vbeta and 13 Jbeta primers, the PCR was carried out. Using immunoSEQ multiplex PCR, the repertoire was profiled, and TCRdb retains in-frame clones only, with some absent. The data show around 220,000 clones, 75% to 80% seen once. The sample consisted of PBMCs. Every receptor here comes from a man between 18 and 35 years old in good health and CMV-seronegative.

The rearrangement links TRBV4-3 to TRBJ2-3, with TRBD2 matching over 12 bases. V dropped 2 bases and J dropped 0; count of bases not matched to a gene: 3. CDR1 and CDR2 (germline): LGHNA, YSLEER. There are 17 residues in the CDR3. The CDR3 DNA is TGCGCCAGCAGCCAACTAGCGGGGGGGCTAAGCACAGATACGCAGTATTTT. Protein sequence: CASSQLAGGLSTDTQYF.

This rearrangement joins TRBV9 to TRBJ1-2, with D possibly matching TRBD1 (6 bases). Germline assignment: CDR1 SGDLS and CDR2 YYNGEE. The CDR3 runs 16 residues. The V end was cut by 4 bases, the J end by 3 bases, with 19 bases between. The CDR3, as DNA: TGTGCCAGCAGCTTCCACAGGGCAGGCATCGACTATGGCTACACCTTC. Amino acid sequence: CASSFHRAGIDYGYTF.

The chain is built from TRBV11-3 and TRBJ1-1; D is unresolved. V lost 4 bases and J lost 5, with 14 bases in between. The CDR3 is 14 residues long. Germline CDR1 SGHNT, CDR2 YENEEA. The CDR3: CASSSDPGGTEAFF. Here the CDR3 DNA reads TGTGCCAGCAGCTCAGACCCGGGAGGGACTGAAGCTTTCTTT.

This chain links TRBV5-1 with TRBJ2-5, with 7 positions matching TRBD1. CDR3 length: 16 residues. Germline loops: CDR1 SGHRS, CDR2 YFSETQ. The V gene end was trimmed by 0 bases and the J gene end by 2 bases; junction bases not matched to a gene: 7. The CDR3, as DNA: TGCGCCAGCAGCTTGGAACCAGGGGGTCAGCAAGAGACCCAGTACTTC. Translated: CASSLEPGGQQETQYF.

This sequence joins TRBV6-6 and TRBJ2-7; a possible D gene is TRBD2 (6 bases). Germline V CDR1 and CDR2: MNHNY, SVGAGI (reference sequence). V was shortened by 7 bases and J by 4 bases, with 14 bases between the two germline ends. The CDR3 sequence is 13 residues long. CDR3 nucleotide sequence: TGTGCCAGCACCGGACTACCCGATTACGAGCAGTACTTC. It specifies CASTGLPDYEQYF.

The gene calls are TRBV6-5 and TRBJ2-1; perhaps TRBD2 as D (5 bases). CDR1 MNHEY and CDR2 SVGAGI come from the germline V gene. The CDR3 has 14 amino acids. Between the trimmed V and J ends, which lost 6 bases and 2 bases, there was a span of 11 bases. The CDR3 DNA follows: TGTGCCAGCAGACTGCCGGGGACCTACAATGAGCAGTTCTTC. It encodes CASRLPGTYNEQFF.

The chain uses TRBV4-2 and TRBJ2-3; unclear D gene. The CDR3 extends over 16 amino acids. CDR1 and CDR2 from the germline V gene are LGHNA and YNFKEQ. The V end was cut by 0 bases, the J end by 0 bases, with 10 bases between. This CDR3 is CASSQEEQISTDTQYF. In DNA, the CDR3 is TGTGCCAGCAGCCAAGAGGAACAGATTAGCACAGATACGCAGTATTTT.

This chain uses TRBV5-1 with TRBJ1-1; D may be TRBD1 (6 bases). V dropped 3 bases and J dropped 1 base, with 16 bases sitting between them. From germline, CDR1 is SGHRS and CDR2 YFSETQ. The CDR3 has 16 amino acids. In DNA, the CDR3 is TGCGCCAGCAGCTGGGACACTACCCAGCAGAACACTGAAGCTTTCTTT. This gives the protein CASSWDTTQQNTEAFF.

This sequence joins TRBV4-2 and TRBJ1-5; D may be TRBD1 (6 bases). Looked up from germline, CDR1 is LGHNA and CDR2 is YNFKEQ. This CDR3 contains 15 residues. Trimming stripped 1 base from V and 3 bases from J, with 10 bases between. The CDR3 DNA follows: TGTGCCAGCAGCCAAGGTCAGGGGTACAATCAGCCCCAGCATTTT. Its translation is CASSQGQGYNQPQHF.

V gene TRBV7-2 combines with J gene TRBJ1-4, with D possibly TRBD1 on 5 matching bases. Per germline, CDR1 SGHTA and CDR2 FQGNSA. The V gene lost 5 bases and the J gene lost 7 bases, with 14 bases spanning the gap. The CDR3 covers 14 residues. Here the CDR3 reads CASSEAGVGEKLFF. As DNA, the CDR3 is TGTGCCAGCAGCGAGGCGGGGGTTGGTGAAAAACTGTTTTTT.

The chain combines TRBV7-6 with TRBJ2-2; 8 positions agree with TRBD1. V shed 0 bases and J 6 bases; nucleotides not matched to a gene: 12. The CDR3 totals 18 residues. Germline V lookup: CDR1 SGHVS, CDR2 FNYEAQ. CDR3 DNA: TGTGCCAGCAGCTTAGCAGGTGAAGGAAGGACAGGGCCCGGGGAGCTGTTTTTT. Amino acids: CASSLAGEGRTGPGELFF. Full variable domain (remainder filled in from reference TRBV7-6 and TRBJ2-2): GAGVSQSPRYKVTKRGQDVALRCDPISGHVSLYWYRQALGQGPEFLTYFNYEAQQDKSGLPNDRFSAERPEGSISTLTIQRTEQRDSAMYRCASSLAGEGRTGPGELFFGEGSRLTVL.

The CDR3, as DNA: TGTGCCAGCAGTTACTACCCAGGCGCGGGTAGGAGTGAAGCTTTCTTT. Protein sequence: CASSYYPGAGRSEAFF. The chain links TRBV6-5 to TRBJ1-1; D not resolved. This CDR3 has 16 amino acids. V lost 1 base, J lost 7 bases, and 19 bases lay in between. Germline CDR1 and CDR2: MNHEY and SVGAGI.

As regards this clone: This specimen includes other DNA sequences encoding the same CDR3. The chain links TRBV15 to TRBJ2-5; D unclear. Germline CDR1 LNHNV, CDR2 YYDKDF (reference sequence). V was shortened by 0 bases and J by 2 bases, with 7 bases between the two germline ends. This CDR3 contains 14 residues. This CDR3 is CATSRDRGQETQYF. CDR3 in DNA: TGTGCCACCAGCAGAGATCGAGGTCAAGAGACCCAGTACTTC.

The chain couples TRBV6-5 to TRBJ1-6; D perhaps matches TRBD1 (5 bases). The CDR3 runs 16 residues. Germline V gene lookup returns CDR1 MNHEY and CDR2 SVGAGI. The V end lost 0 bases, the J end lost 7 bases, and 13 bases lay between the germline ends. CDR3 DNA sequence: TGTGCCAGCAGTTACTCCGGGGCAGGGAGGAATTCACCCCTCCACTTT. It yields the protein CASSYSGAGRNSPLHF.

This chain joins TRBV30 and TRBJ2-3; 10 bases agree with TRBD2. This CDR3 comprises 15 residues. Looked up from germline, CDR1 is GTSNPN and CDR2 is SVGIG (reference sequence). V shed 7 bases and J 3 bases; nucleotides not matched to a gene: 10. CDR3 coding DNA: TGTGCCTTCCCACGAGCGGGGGGGCCAACAGATACGCAGTATTTT. It specifies CAFPRAGGPTDTQYF.